The rows below give T cell receptor beta chains drawn from one sample of a study of cytotoxic CD8 clonotypes in ibrutinib-treated CLL. The repertoire was sequenced with immunoSEQ multiplex PCR; TCRdb's copy has only in-frame clones and lacks some. The table shows 250,000 to 350,000 clones, with around 77% occurring only once. The sequencing used PBMCs, collected at disease progression, from a patient treated with ibrutinib. The receptor set was obtained from a human donor with chronic lymphocytic leukemia. The CDR3 runs from the conserved cysteine through the conserved F or W. The D gene is left open where the match is weak. The size field is filled for only some rows; it gives once, few, many or a size class.

v_call: TRBV5-1; d_call: TRBD2; clone_size: .; j_call: TRBJ2-3; cdr3_nt: TGCGCCAGCAGACGGGCGGGGGATTACACAGATACGCAGTATTTT; cdr3_aa: CASRRAGDYTDTQYF
v_call: TRBV7-6; d_call: TRBD1; clone_size: .; j_call: TRBJ2-7; cdr3_nt: TGTGCCAGCAGCTCCGAAACCGGGACAGGAGACTACGAGCAGTACTTC; cdr3_aa: CASSSETGTGDYEQYF
v_call: TRBV6-5; d_call: .; clone_size: .; j_call: TRBJ1-6; cdr3_nt: TGTGCCAGCACCTTGGGGACATTTAATTCACCCCTCCACTTT; cdr3_aa: CASTLGTFNSPLHF
v_call: TRBV6-5; d_call: TRBD1; clone_size: .; j_call: TRBJ2-5; cdr3_nt: TGTGCCAGCAGCGACAGGGGGCTCCCAGGGACCCAGTACTTC; cdr3_aa: CASSDRGLPGTQYF
v_call: TRBV18; d_call: .; clone_size: few; j_call: TRBJ2-7; cdr3_nt: TGTGCCAGCTCAGTACAAGACTACCCCACGTACGAGCAGTACTTC; cdr3_aa: CASSVQDYPTYEQYF
v_call: TRBV11-2; d_call: TRBD2; clone_size: .; j_call: TRBJ2-7; cdr3_nt: TGTGCCAGCAGCTTAGAGGGGGGAGGGGTGACAGCCTCATACGAGCAGTACTTC; cdr3_aa: CASSLEGGGVTASYEQYF
v_call: TRBV6-5; d_call: .; clone_size: .; j_call: TRBJ1-2; cdr3_nt: TGTGCCAGCAGTTTGGGCCAGGAGGCCTATGGCTACACCTTC; cdr3_aa: CASSLGQEAYGYTF
v_call: TRBV7-6; d_call: TRBD2; clone_size: few; j_call: TRBJ2-5; cdr3_nt: TGTGCCAGCAGCTGGGGACTAGCGGGACCAGAGACCCAGTACTTC; cdr3_aa: CASSWGLAGPETQYF
v_call: TRBV29-1; d_call: .; clone_size: .; j_call: TRBJ1-2; cdr3_nt: TGCAGCGTTGTAGGGGGGACCTATGGCTACACCTTC; cdr3_aa: CSVVGGTYGYTF
v_call: TRBV5-1; d_call: TRBD1; clone_size: once; j_call: TRBJ2-3; cdr3_nt: TGCGCCAGCAGCCCCCGGGACAGCCTAAGCACAGATACGCAGTATTTT; cdr3_aa: CASSPRDSLSTDTQYF
v_call: TRBV5-5; d_call: .; clone_size: .; j_call: TRBJ1-4; cdr3_nt: TGTGCCAGCACGGGCCCTTCCGGGGCTATCCAAAAACTGTTTTTT; cdr3_aa: CASTGPSGAIQKLFF
v_call: TRBV10-3; d_call: .; clone_size: few; j_call: TRBJ2-3; cdr3_nt: TGTGCCTCTCTTCCGGGGTGGACCTCGGATACGCAGTATTTT; cdr3_aa: CASLPGWTSDTQYF
v_call: TRBV6-5; d_call: .; clone_size: .; j_call: TRBJ2-7; cdr3_nt: TGTGCCAGCACCGACTCCGGACATGCGTCCGACGAGCAGTACTTC; cdr3_aa: CASTDSGHASDEQYF
v_call: TRBV5-1; d_call: .; clone_size: .; j_call: TRBJ2-5; cdr3_nt: TGCGCCAGCAGCTTGTACTTTATGACTGAGCAAGAGACCCAGTACTTC; cdr3_aa: CASSLYFMTEQETQYF
v_call: TRBV18; d_call: TRBD1; clone_size: .; j_call: TRBJ2-4; cdr3_nt: TGTGCCAGCTCACCTTGGACAGGGTACAACATTCAGTACTTC; cdr3_aa: CASSPWTGYNIQYF
v_call: TRBV18; d_call: .; clone_size: .; j_call: TRBJ1-4; cdr3_nt: TGTGCCAGCTCACCAAGGCAGGGGTCTAATGAAAAACTGTTTTTT; cdr3_aa: CASSPRQGSNEKLFF
v_call: TRBV27; d_call: .; clone_size: .; j_call: TRBJ2-1; cdr3_nt: TGTGCCAGCAGTCTAAGACAAGGGGGGAATGAGCAGTTCTTC; cdr3_aa: CASSLRQGGNEQFF
v_call: TRBV2; d_call: .; clone_size: .; j_call: TRBJ1-5; cdr3_nt: TGTGCCAGCAGTGAGCGCAGAGACTTACATCAGCCCCAGCATTTT; cdr3_aa: CASSERRDLHQPQHF